What follows are 30 T cell receptor beta chains derived from one specimen sequenced in a study of blood T cells in healthy people across ages. Through a sample-barcoded 5' primer and a J-beta primer mix, a second PCR was run for roughly 6 to 11 cycles. MiXCR, applied by TCRdb to the 5' RACE reads, yields one record per CDR3 protein. The sample contains about 830,000 distinct CDR3 sequences, 55% to 75% of which appear only once. The sequencing input was blood. These receptors were obtained from a man aged 30 to 39 in good health.

This clonotype appeared many times. The CDR3 sequence is CASSFRSDTQYF. The DNA for the CDR3 is TGTGCCAGCAGTTTTCGCTCAGATACGCAGTATTTT. This sequence joins TRBV12-3 or TRBV12-4 and TRBJ2-3; D gene uncertain. With 3 bases removed from V and 4 bases from J, the gap between germline ends came to 5 bases. The CDR3 sequence is 12 residues long.

This clonotype was counted between two and nine times. The J gene is TRBJ2-7, the V gene TRBV20-1; TRBD2 agrees at 8 bases. V was clipped by 4 bases and J by 4 bases; unmatched bases: 6. The CDR3 has 13 amino acids. Germline V gene sequence: CDR1 DFQATT, CDR2 SNEGSKA (reference sequence). This chain's CDR3 is CSATSGSRYEQYF. The CDR3 DNA reads TGCAGTGCTACGAGCGGGAGCAGGTACGAGCAGTACTTC.

This clonotype was seen only a few times. This chain joins TRBV29-1 and TRBJ2-7; 7 bases match TRBD2. The last part of the DNA fits TRBJ2-5 better; the J call may be wrong. Looked up from germline, CDR1 is SQVTM and CDR2 is ANQGSEA. The CDR3 consists of 16 residues. The CDR3 DNA reads TGCAGCGTGCACATTCGGCAGCGGGAAGGCGAAAAGACCCAGTACTTC. Translating it yields CSVHIRQREGEKTQYF.

The J gene is TRBJ2-5, the V gene TRBV27; D might be TRBD2 (5 bases). CDR3 length: 14 amino acids. Trimming removed 3 bases from V and 11 bases from J, with 19 bases in between. Germline V gives CDR1 MNHEY, CDR2 SMNVEV (reference sequence). In nucleotides, the CDR3 is TGTGCCAGCAGTTTGGTAACCGGGAACAATGAGCAGTACTTC. It yields the protein CASSLVTGNNEQYF.

This clonotype was seen more than once but under ten times. The J gene is TRBJ2-1, the V gene TRBV28; weak D call: TRBD2 (5 bases). Matching the DNA end better, TRBJ2-7 makes the J call doubtful. CDR3 size: 13 residues. Germline CDR1 is MDHEN and CDR2 is SYDVKM. The CDR3 DNA sequence: TGTGCCAGCAGTCGGAGGTATTCGGGTGAGCAGTACTTC. Translating it yields CASSRRYSGEQYF.

The V and J genes are TRBV6-5 and TRBJ2-7, with 10 bases matching TRBD1. Unmatched junction bases numbered 11, after V lost 0 bases and J lost 6 bases. CDR3 length equals 17 residues. In germline, CDR1 is MNHEY, CDR2 SVGAGI. CDR3 loop: CASSYSAPETGGGEQYF. DNA for the CDR3: TGTGCCAGCAGTTACTCAGCACCCGAGACAGGGGGCGGCGAGCAGTACTTC.

This clonotype was detected only a few times. J is TRBJ2-3 and V is TRBV4-2; TRBD2 agrees at 9 bases. The CDR3 spans 16 residues. Per germline, CDR1 LGHNA and CDR2 YNFKEQ. The J segment lost 6 bases and the V segment lost 5 bases, leaving 12 bases of the junction unmatched. Written as DNA, the CDR3 is TGTGCCAGCAGCAACAGTATAGCGGGAGCCCTCGATACGCAGTATTTT. Translating gives CASSNSIAGALDTQYF.

J is TRBJ2-5 and V is TRBV5-5, with no clear D. CDR1 SGHKS and CDR2 YYEKEE come from the germline V gene (reference sequence). The V end lost 1 base, the J end lost 2 bases, and 18 bases lay between the germline ends. This CDR3 has 17 amino acids. CDR3 sequence: CASSLPLGRSTQETQYF. The CDR3 DNA sequence: TGTGCCAGCAGCTTGCCCCTAGGCAGGTCGACTCAAGAGACCCAGTACTTC.

This clonotype was observed once. The gene calls are TRBV7-6 and TRBJ2-7, with TRBD2 matching over 10 bases. The end of the DNA aligns better with TRBJ2-5, so the J call may be wrong. The CDR3 contains 16 residues. Germline lookup yields CDR1 SGHVS and CDR2 FNYEAQ. CDR3 sequence: CASSFSAGGPTETQYF. CDR3 DNA sequence: TGTGCCAGCAGCTTTTCAGCGGGAGGGCCGACGGAGACCCAGTACTTC.

The DNA of the CDR3 is TGTGCCAGCGATGGAGGACAGGTGCGCGGCTACACCTTC. As protein: CASDGGQVRGYTF. V is TRBV6-6 and J is TRBJ1-2, with 7 bases that match TRBD1. The CDR3 loop spans 13 amino acids. CDR1 and CDR2 from the germline V gene are MNHNY and SVGAGI (reference sequence). Losses at the gene ends were 8 bases for V and 8 bases for J; bases not matched to a gene: 11.

The V call is TRBV6-6, the J call TRBJ2-1, with unresolved D. This CDR3 is 14 amino acids long. CDR1 and CDR2 from the germline V gene are MNHNY and SVGAGI (reference sequence). Trimming pared 0 bases from V and 8 bases from J, leaving 11 bases between. The CDR3 bases are TGTGCCAGCAGTTACTCATCCCAGCTCGATGAGCAGTTCTTC. Encoded protein: CASSYSSQLDEQFF.

This clonotype was detected a few times. This chain connects TRBV4-2 to TRBJ2-7, with no clear D. V was shortened by 2 bases and J by 3 bases, with 8 bases between the two germline ends. This CDR3 is built from 13 residues. Germline V gene sequence: CDR1 LGHNA, CDR2 YNFKEQ. This chain's CDR3 is CASSQSPRYEQYF. CDR3 DNA: TGTGCCAGCAGCCAATCTCCTCGCTACGAGCAGTACTTC.

V usage is TRBV10-3 and J usage is TRBJ1-2; TRBD1 might be the D (5 bases). The CDR3 runs to 15 residues. V was cut by 6 bases and J by 2 bases, with 16 bases left in between. Germline V gene lookup returns CDR1 ENHRY and CDR2 SYGVKD. The CDR3 DNA is TGTGCCATCAGCATTCAGGGTGAGCTCAACTATGGCTACACCTTC. The encoded protein is CAISIQGELNYGYTF.

The chain recombines TRBV7-8 with TRBJ2-3; unclear D gene. CDR1 and CDR2 (germline): SGHVS, FQNEAQ. Trimming stripped 5 bases from V and 5 bases from J, with 11 bases between. The CDR3 has 13 amino acids. CDR3 protein: CASSTGPGDTQYF. The CDR3 DNA sequence: TGTGCCAGCAGCACCGGACCGGGAGATACGCAGTATTTT.

This clonotype was detected a few times. CDR3 coding DNA: TGTGCCAGCAGACAGAATACAGTAAGCTACGAGCAGTACTTC. This codes for CASRQNTVSYEQYF. The gene calls are TRBV6-5 and TRBJ2-7; no definite D call. Germline V lookup: CDR1 MNHEY, CDR2 SVGAGI. CDR3 length equals 14 residues. V lost 6 bases and J 3 bases, leaving 15 bases between the germline ends.

This clonotype turned up a few times. The chain employs TRBV4-1 and TRBJ1-6; D possibly corresponds to TRBD1 (5 bases). Trimming removed 2 bases from V and 5 bases from J, with 10 bases in between. Germline values: CDR1 MGHRA, CDR2 YSYEKL. The CDR3 is 15 residues long. CDR3 coding DNA: TGCGCCAGCAGCCAACAGGGCGGGCATAATTCACCCCTCCACTTT. This codes for CASSQQGGHNSPLHF.

The chain recombines TRBV3-1 with TRBJ2-1; no clear D gene. The CDR3 has 18 amino acids. Germline V gene data show CDR1 as LGHDT and CDR2 as YNNKEL (reference sequence). Between the trimmed V and J ends, which lost 1 base and 5 bases, there was a span of 21 bases. The CDR3 protein is CASSQVAPKEFHNNEQFF. The CDR3 nucleotides read TGTGCCAGCAGCCAAGTGGCGCCGAAGGAGTTCCATAACAATGAGCAGTTCTTC.

The J gene is TRBJ1-5, the V gene TRBV6-2 or TRBV6-3; weak D call: TRBD1 (6 bases). This CDR3 comprises 16 residues. Looked up from germline, CDR1 is MNHEY and CDR2 is SVGEGT. V was pared by 6 bases and J by 3 bases, with 18 bases between. The CDR3 coding sequence is TGTGCCAGCAGCCCAGGGGACATCGGGATCAATCAGCCCCAGCATTTT. This gives the protein CASSPGDIGINQPQHF.

The CDR3 protein is CATSKGQGDNEQFF. The CDR3 bases are TGCGCCACGTCAAAGGGACAGGGCGACAATGAGCAGTTCTTC. The chain links TRBV5-1 to TRBJ2-1; TRBD1 matches 9 bases. Germline V gene lookup returns CDR1 SGHRS and CDR2 YFSETQ. The CDR3 covers 14 residues. Trimming at V came to 9 bases and at J to 5 bases, leaving 9 bases not matched to a gene.

There are a few counts of this clonotype. The rearrangement uses TRBV29-1 and TRBJ2-1; 10 bases are shared with TRBD1. This CDR3 region has 14 residues. The germline V gene has CDR1 SQVTM and CDR2 ANQGSEA. V trimming: 5 bases; J trimming: 4 bases; junction bases outside the gene matches: 5. CDR3 protein: CSVSGTGAYNEQFF. CDR3 coding DNA: TGCAGCGTTTCTGGGACAGGGGCGTACAATGAGCAGTTCTTC.

J is TRBJ2-1 and V is TRBV4-3; 9 positions match TRBD2. Germline values: CDR1 LGHNA, CDR2 YSLEER. The CDR3 runs to 17 residues. The trim removed 0 bases at V and 2 bases at J, leaving 5 bases unmatched. In nucleotides, the CDR3 is TGCGCCAGCAGCCAAGATTGGCGGGAGGGCACCTACAATGAGCAGTTCTTC. The encoded protein is CASSQDWREGTYNEQFF.

The rearrangement links TRBV20-1 to TRBJ1-3, with D maybe TRBD1 (5 bases). The germline V gene has CDR1 DFQATT and CDR2 SNEGSKA (reference sequence). The V end was cut by 1 base, the J end by 0 bases, with 13 bases between. This CDR3 has 16 amino acids. As DNA, the CDR3 is TGCAGTGCTAGAGTAAGGGGTATGAGCTCTGGAAACACCATATATTTT. It codes for CSARVRGMSSGNTIYF.

The chain carries TRBV20-1 and TRBJ2-4; D tentatively reads TRBD1 or TRBD2 (7 bases each). The assigned J gene may be wrong: the sequence end matches TRBJ2-7 better. The CDR3 contains 13 residues. In germline, CDR1 is DFQATT, CDR2 SNEGSKA (reference sequence). CDR3 DNA: TGCAGTGCGGGGAGGGACAGCCTATTCGAGCAGTACTTC. This translates into CSAGRDSLFEQYF.

The rearrangement joins TRBV6-2 or TRBV6-3 to TRBJ1-2; D is ambiguous. CDR3 length: 15 residues. Trimming removed 3 bases at V and 4 bases at J, with 15 bases between. Germline V lookup: CDR1 MNHEY, CDR2 SVGEGT. CDR3 sequence: CASSYSAAGFYGYTF. In nucleotides, the CDR3 is TGTGCCAGCAGTTATTCGGCCGCCGGATTCTATGGCTACACCTTC.

This chain uses TRBV7-2 with TRBJ1-1; maybe TRBD1 (5 bases). Germline CDR1 is SGHTA and CDR2 is FQGNSA. Trimming shortened V by 0 bases and J by 4 bases, and 9 bases separated the two germline ends. The CDR3 loop spans 14 amino acids. The DNA for the CDR3 is TGTGCCAGCAGCTTAGCACAGGTTAGCACTGAAGCTTTCTTT. Encoded protein: CASSLAQVSTEAFF.

This clonotype has only a few counts. The gene calls are TRBV7-9 and TRBJ1-2; 7 bases match TRBD1. This CDR3 is 15 amino acids long. V shed 5 bases and J 2 bases; nucleotides not matched to a gene: 8. Per the germline V gene, CDR1 is SEHNR and CDR2 is FQNEAQ (reference sequence). CDR3 in amino acids: CASSPWDSENYGYTF. In DNA, the CDR3 is TGTGCCAGCAGCCCGTGGGACAGCGAGAACTATGGCTACACCTTC.

This clonotype was observed a handful of times. V and J are TRBV24-1 and TRBJ2-1; D might be TRBD2 (5 bases). V was pared by 5 bases and J by 1 base, with 8 bases between. Germline V gene data show CDR1 as KGHDR and CDR2 as SFDVKD. This CDR3 has 14 residues. CDR3 sequence: CATSATGSYNEQFF. The CDR3, as DNA: TGTGCCACCAGTGCTACGGGATCCTACAATGAGCAGTTCTTC.

Remarks on this clonotype: It may be a read error: a sequence one base away is much more abundant. This chain links TRBV6-6 with TRBJ2-5; D perhaps matches TRBD1 (5 bases). The assigned J gene may be wrong: the sequence end matches TRBJ2-4 better. Germline CDR1 MNHNY, CDR2 SVGAGI (reference sequence). CDR3 length equals 16 residues. The CDR3 DNA is TGTGCCAGGAGATACAGGCAGGCGGAGAGAAAAAACATTCAGTACTTC. Translation gives CARRYRQAERKNIQYF.

There are a few counts of this clonotype. The chain joins TRBV7-2 to TRBJ2-5; TRBD2 agrees at 11 bases. The J call may be faulty, since TRBJ2-7 better matches the DNA end. Germline CDR1 SGHTA, CDR2 FQGNSA. This CDR3 is 15 amino acids long. This CDR3 is CASSPISGRAYEQYF. CDR3 bases: TGTGCCAGTAGCCCCATTAGCGGGAGGGCTTACGAGCAGTACTTC.

At least ten counts were recorded for this clonotype. This chain joins TRBV15 and TRBJ2-7; 9 nucleotides match TRBD2. Losses at the gene ends were 8 bases for V and 2 bases for J; bases not matched to a gene: 10. The V gene's germline CDR1 is LNHNV and CDR2 YYDKDF (reference sequence). The CDR3 length is 15 residues. Here the CDR3 reads CATAVSSGGTYEQYF. The CDR3 DNA follows: TGTGCCACCGCCGTGAGTAGCGGGGGAACCTACGAGCAGTACTTC.